This record covers a single TCR beta chain. As yet, its antigen is unknown. The CDR3 spans 13 residues. CDR1 and CDR2 from the germline V gene are GTSNPN and SVGIG (reference sequence). Deletions cut 1 base from V and 0 bases from J, with 4 bases between. The repertoire was sequenced with immunoSEQ multiplex PCR; TCRdb's copy has only in-frame clones and lacks some. This table has about 5,800 clones, approximately 70% appearing once. This sample is part of a study of tumor-infiltrating lymphocytes in localized non-small cell lung cancer. The wider study: Several tumor histologies, both smoking statuses, and some post-neoadjuvant chemotherapy samples were included.

Study-level findings and limits: No T-cell fraction difference was seen between IM1 and IM2 tumors. TCRbeta sequencing showed higher T cell infiltration in tumors than uninvolved lung. Not all patients were TCR sequenced, owing to tissue quantity.

This sequence was found in a human donor with non-small cell lung cancer. Sequenced material: uninvolved lung tissue not adjacent to the tumor. J is TRBJ1-3 and V is TRBV30, with no clear D. The CDR3 loop reads CAWSGSSGNTIYF. The CDR3 DNA reads as TGTGCCTGGAGTGGCTCCTCTGGAAACACCATATATTTT. The variable domain in full, completed from reference TRBV30 and TRBJ1-3, reads SQTIHQWPATLVQPVGSPLSLECTVEGTSNPNLYWYRQAAGRGLQLLFYSVGIGQISSEVPQNLSASRPQDRQFILSSKKLLLSDSGFYLCAWSGSSGNTIYFGEGSWLTVV.